These T cell receptor beta chains were read from a single sample in a study of T cell changes during pregnancy in multiple sclerosis. Only in-frame clones appear in the TCRdb table, and some are missing; sequencing was by immunoSEQ multiplex PCR. The table records over 80,000 clones, approximately 90% of them present only once. The sample here was peripheral blood, taken in the second trimester of pregnancy. The receptors come from a female donor in good health, enrolled as a control in a pregnancy study. The CDR3 runs from the conserved cysteine through the conserved F or W. A D gene is named only where the DNA matches it firmly. Clone size is shown for a subset of rows, as once, few, many or a class of expanded clone.

cdr3_aa cdr3_nt d_call j_call cdr3_length clone_size v_call
CASSLERGYTF TGTGCCAGCAGCTTGGAGAGGGGCTACACCTTC - TRBJ1-2 11 once TRBV5-6
CASSSSSGLGGELFF TGTGCCAGCAGCTCCTCATCGGGTTTAGGCGGGGAGCTGTTTTTT - TRBJ2-2 15 - TRBV7-6
CASSSGHNNEQFF TGTGCCAGCAGTAGCGGGCACAACAATGAGCAGTTCTTC - TRBJ2-1 13 - TRBV2
CASSSGTGRTYEQYF TGTGCCAGCAGCTCCGGGACAGGTAGAACCTACGAGCAGTACTTC TRBD1 TRBJ2-7 15 - TRBV11-2
CSGRAGNGYTF TGCAGTGGTCGGGCAGGGAACGGCTACACCTTC - TRBJ1-2 11 - TRBV20-1
CASGLLTGVYGYTF TGTGCTAGTGGTTTGCTAACAGGGGTTTATGGCTACACCTTC TRBD1 TRBJ1-2 14 - TRBV12-5
CATLKYGSGNTIYF TGCGCCACCCTGAAGTACGGGTCTGGAAACACCATATATTTT - TRBJ1-3 14 - TRBV23-1
CASSQDSATGANVLTF TGCGCCAGCAGCCAAGATAGTGCCACTGGGGCCAACGTCCTGACTTTC - TRBJ2-6 16 - TRBV4-3
CASSLSFQETQYF TGTGCCAGCAGCCTATCCTTCCAAGAGACCCAGTACTTC - TRBJ2-5 13 - TRBV28
CASSQYRMNTEAFF TGTGCCAGCTCGCAATACAGGATGAACACTGAAGCTTTCTTT - TRBJ1-1 14 few TRBV18
CASSRTGREPYGYTF TGTGCCAGCAGTCGCACAGGGAGAGAGCCCTATGGCTACACCTTC - TRBJ1-2 15 - TRBV6-5
CASSPSSNYGYTF TGTGCCAGCAGCCCGTCTTCTAACTATGGCTACACCTTC - TRBJ1-2 13 - TRBV5-4
CASSLAGFASDTQYF TGCGCCAGCAGCTTGGCCGGGTTTGCGTCAGATACGCAGTATTTT - TRBJ2-3 15 few TRBV5-1
CAGLVLNTGELFF TGTGCCGGCCTGGTTTTGAACACCGGGGAGCTGTTTTTT - TRBJ2-2 13 - TRBV6-1
CASSLDPVNTIYF TGTGCCAGCAGCTTGGATCCGGTAAACACCATATATTTT - TRBJ1-3 13 - TRBV5-4
CASSLVSGSNTEAFF TGTGCCAGCAGCTTAGTATCAGGGTCTAACACTGAAGCTTTCTTT - TRBJ1-1 15 - TRBV7-2
CASSPQSKLAGSSYEQYF TGTGCCAGCTCACCTCAATCGAAGCTAGCGGGGAGCTCCTACGAGCAGTACTTC TRBD2 TRBJ2-7 18 - TRBV18
CASSLDRVNQPQHF TGTGCCAGCAGCTTAGACAGGGTAAATCAGCCCCAGCATTTT - TRBJ1-5 14 - TRBV7-9
CASSLVAESTDTQYF TGTGCCAGCAGCTTAGTCGCGGAAAGCACAGATACGCAGTATTTT - TRBJ2-3 15 - TRBV7-2
CASSKTGYENSPLHF TGTGCCAGTAGTAAAACAGGGTACGAGAATTCACCCCTCCACTTT - TRBJ1-6 15 - TRBV19
CASHRDVNTEAFF TGTGCCAGCCACCGGGATGTGAACACTGAAGCTTTCTTT - TRBJ1-1 13 - TRBV2